The source of this T cell receptor beta chain is a study of blood T cell repertoires in COVID-19. On the study more broadly: Acute and convalescent COVID-19 specimens originated in the United States, Italy and Spain. Sources were T cells, B-cell-depleted T cells, or PBMCs; the material itself was cDNA or gDNA.

The V gene end was trimmed by 5 bases and the J gene end by 1 base; junction bases not matched to a gene: 9. Germline CDR1 reads LNHNV; CDR2 reads YYDKDF (reference sequence). The CDR3 is 16 amino acids. This clone was picked up a small number of times. Authors' processing steps: Quantification of nucleated cells was approximated via reference gene primer amplification. Libraries were prepared by immunoSEQ multiplex PCR; TCRdb keeps only in-frame clonotypes and omits some of them. That table supplies the V and J calls and clone size; D and trimming were determined from the DNA. The top ten clones hold 1% to 1.5% of a sample with 85,000 to 90,000 clones, around 88% of them seen once.

The chain combines TRBV15 with TRBJ2-3, with 7 bases aligning to TRBD1. The sample consisted of peripheral blood. The clonotype was recovered from an elderly man with active or convalescent COVID-19. The CDR3 DNA reads TGTGCCACCAGCGCCTACAGGGGATCAGGCACAGATACGCAGTATTTT. Protein: CATSAYRGSGTDTQYF.